This passage covers 12 T cell receptor beta chains from one sample sequenced in a study of T cell responses to AZD1222 COVID-19 vaccine. Generated by immunoSEQ multiplex PCR, the TCRdb table keeps only in-frame clones and is missing some. The sample records about 100,000 clones, about nine tenths being singletons. The specimen comprised peripheral blood, sampled on day 0 of MenACWY control vaccination. Source of these receptors: an adult in good health.

V is TRBV5-6 and J is TRBJ2-5; a possible D gene is TRBD1 (5 bases). Trimming removed 4 bases at V and 2 bases at J, with 12 bases between. Germline V gene lookup returns CDR1 SGHDT and CDR2 YYEEEE. The CDR3 consists of 14 residues. Written as DNA, the CDR3 is TGTGCCAGCAGCCCGACAGCGCGACAAGAGACCCAGTACTTC. It encodes CASSPTARQETQYF.

V gene TRBV7-3 combines with J gene TRBJ2-7; 10 positions match TRBD1. The V gene end was trimmed by 2 bases and the J gene end by 3 bases; junction bases not matched to a gene: 4. CDR3 length: 15 residues. The germline CDR1 and CDR2 sequences are SGHTA and FQGTGA. CDR3 loop: CASSLHGQGDYEQYF. The CDR3 DNA sequence: TGTGCCAGCAGCTTACATGGACAGGGGGACTACGAGCAGTACTTC.

The J gene is TRBJ2-3, the V gene TRBV18; tentatively, D is TRBD1 (6 bases). The germline V and J ends were trimmed by 1 base and 1 base, with 9 bases remaining between them. CDR1 is KGHSH and CDR2 is LQKENI in the germline V gene. CDR3 length equals 15 residues. The CDR3: CASSPRDIGTDTQYF. The CDR3 bases are TGTGCCAGCTCACCACGGGACATCGGCACAGATACGCAGTATTTT.

This rearrangement joins TRBV7-2 to TRBJ2-5, with 11 bases identical to TRBD2. Germline values: CDR1 SGHTA, CDR2 FQGNSA. The V segment lost 4 bases and the J segment 1 base; nucleotides outside the gene matches: 5. The length of the CDR3 is 16 residues. The CDR3 DNA sequence: TGTGCCAGCAGCTGGAGCGGGACTAGCGGCCAAGAGACCCAGTACTTC. It translates to CASSWSGTSGQETQYF.

The genes are TRBV6-5 and TRBJ1-1; D gene unclear. The V gene's germline CDR1 is MNHEY and CDR2 SVGAGI. CDR3 length: 15 amino acids. Trimming pared 0 bases from V and 1 base from J, leaving 9 bases between. The CDR3 reads CASSYSNYGNTEAFF. The CDR3 nucleotides are TGTGCCAGCAGTTACTCAAACTACGGGAACACTGAAGCTTTCTTT.

The chain uses TRBV15 and TRBJ1-5, with TRBD1 matching 7 bases. CDR1 and CDR2 (germline): LNHNV, YYDKDF (reference sequence). CDR3 size: 19 residues. V trimming: 0 bases; J trimming: 2 bases; junction bases outside the gene matches: 13. CDR3 loop: CATSRDVGQARGGNQPQHF. CDR3 nucleotide sequence: TGTGCCACCAGCAGAGATGTCGGACAGGCCCGGGGAGGCAATCAGCCCCAGCATTTT.

This chain links TRBV5-6 with TRBJ2-2; D is ambiguous. CDR1 is SGHDT and CDR2 is YYEEEE in the germline V gene. The CDR3 extends over 16 amino acids. V was trimmed by 0 bases and J by 3 bases, leaving 12 bases between them. CDR3 DNA: TGTGCCAGCAGCTTGGCCGGACGGATCGACACCGGGGAGCTGTTTTTT. Protein: CASSLAGRIDTGELFF.

This chain links TRBV5-8 with TRBJ1-3; D not resolved. The CDR3 runs 17 residues. CDR1 and CDR2 (germline): SGHTS, YDEGEE. Trimming pared 6 bases from V and 0 bases from J, leaving 19 bases between. The CDR3 DNA reads TGTGCCAGCACCGTGCCCCTCGGACGGTCCTCTGGAAACACCATATATTTT. It specifies CASTVPLGRSSGNTIYF.

This chain joins TRBV9 and TRBJ2-3; weak D call: TRBD1 (6 bases). V lost 3 bases and J 0 bases, leaving 8 bases between the germline ends. The germline gives CDR1 SGDLS, CDR2 YYNGEE. The CDR3 sequence is 14 residues long. The CDR3 reads CASSADRSTDTQYF. DNA of the CDR3: TGTGCCAGCAGCGCGGACAGAAGCACAGATACGCAGTATTTT.

This rearrangement joins TRBV7-9 to TRBJ2-2; 7 bases fit TRBD2. V lost 1 base to trimming and J lost 0 bases; unmatched junction nucleotides: 5. Per the germline V gene, CDR1 is SEHNR and CDR2 is FQNEAQ (reference sequence). The CDR3 consists of 17 residues. The CDR3 loop reads CASSLVGLGANTGELFF. In DNA, the CDR3 is TGTGCCAGCAGCTTAGTTGGACTAGGGGCGAACACCGGGGAGCTGTTTTTT.

The rearrangement uses TRBV4-2 and TRBJ2-2; weak D call: TRBD2 (5 bases). Germline CDR1 reads LGHNA; CDR2 reads YNFKEQ. This CDR3 is 15 amino acids long. Trimming cost V 0 bases and J 1 base, with 6 bases left between them. Here the CDR3 reads CASSQEGRNTGELFF. The CDR3 bases are TGTGCCAGCAGCCAAGAGGGGAGGAACACCGGGGAGCTGTTTTTT.

The V gene is TRBV9, the J gene TRBJ2-2; D is ambiguous. CDR3 length: 14 residues. CDR1 is SGDLS, CDR2 YYNGEE, per germline. V lost 0 bases to trimming and J lost 0 bases, with 3 bases between them. DNA for the CDR3: TGTGCCAGCAGCGTAGGCACGAACACCGGGGAGCTGTTTTTT. This gives the protein CASSVGTNTGELFF.